A selection of T cell receptor beta chains follows, all from one sample in a study of blood T cell repertoires in COVID-19. TCRdb's table, derived via immunoSEQ multiplex PCR, lists solely in-frame clones and lacks some. This table holds around 500,000 clones, 80% to 90% found once. The specimen sequenced was peripheral blood. All receptors derive from a human donor in a cohort sampled during active COVID-19. Each CDR3 is given with its conserved first and last residue. D genes are given only for firm matches. Where a row states a size, it is once, few, many or the class of an expanded clone; other rows omit it.

>TRBJ1-3|.|TRBV7-9|.
TGTGCCAGCAGCCCGCTGCCGGACACCATATATTTT
CASSPLPDTIYF
>TRBJ1-5|.|TRBV7-8|.
TGTGCCAGCAGCTTAGAGCGGGGGCCGGTTAGCAATCAGCCCCAGCATTTT
CASSLERGPVSNQPQHF
>TRBJ1-1|.|TRBV9|.
TGTGCCAGCAGCGTAGACGGGAGACGATCAAACACTGAAGCTTTCTTT
CASSVDGRRSNTEAFF
>TRBJ1-1|.|TRBV11-2|.
TGTGCCAGCAGTTTCGCGGGGGAGGGAACAGCTTTCTTT
CASSFAGEGTAFF
>TRBJ2-5|.|TRBV11-2|.
TGTGCCAGCAGCTTAAGTTTTCCGGGAAGAGAGACCCAGTACTTC
CASSLSFPGRETQYF
>TRBJ1-3|.|TRBV5-4|.
TGTGCCAGCAGCGGACCAGGGGCAAGCTCTGGAAACACCATATATTTT
CASSGPGASSGNTIYF
>TRBJ1-3|.|TRBV19|TRBD1
TGTGCCAGTAGTATAAGTGGGACAGGGACCTCCACGGGAAACACCATATATTTT
CASSISGTGTSTGNTIYF
>TRBJ1-1|once|TRBV12-3/TRBV12-4|.
TGTGCCAGCAGGAGGACCACAGGGTCAGCTTTCTTT
CASRRTTGSAFF
>TRBJ2-7|.|TRBV7-3|TRBD2
TGTGCCAGCAGTGAGGGAGGGACGTCCTACGAGCAGTACTTC
CASSEGGTSYEQYF
>TRBJ1-4|few|TRBV5-8|.
TGTGCCAGCAGCCTAGGACGGGGGGCAACTAATGAAAAACTGTTTTTT
CASSLGRGATNEKLFF
>TRBJ2-3|.|TRBV6-5|.
TGTGCCAGCAGTTACTCGGGGACTAGCACAGATACGCAGTATTTT
CASSYSGTSTDTQYF
>TRBJ2-1|.|TRBV5-8|.
TGTGCCAGCAGCCTGACAGACAATGAGCAGTTCTTC
CASSLTDNEQFF
>TRBJ2-4|.|TRBV5-8|TRBD1
TGTGCCAGCAGCTTGAGGGGACAGCCAAAAAACATTCAGTACTTC
CASSLRGQPKNIQYF
>TRBJ2-7|.|TRBV10-2|TRBD2
TGCGCCAGCAGTGAGTGGGGACTAGCGAACGGCGAGCAGTACTTC
CASSEWGLANGEQYF
>TRBJ1-1|.|TRBV27|.
TGTGCCAGCAGGCCTGCACAGGGCTGGGACACTGAAGCTTTCTTT
CASRPAQGWDTEAFF
>TRBJ1-2|.|TRBV29-1|.
TGCAGCGCTGGGGACAACTTAGGTGGCTACACCTTC
CSAGDNLGGYTF
>TRBJ1-2|.|TRBV19|.
TGTGCCAGTGGGCTGGTGGGGGCCAGTACAAAATACACCTTC
CASGLVGASTKYTF
>TRBJ2-2|once|TRBV6-2/TRBV6-3|.
TGTGCCAGCAGTTTAGGGGGGGCATCGAACACCGGGGAGCTGTTTTTT
CASSLGGASNTGELFF
>TRBJ2-2|once|TRBV5-1|TRBD2
TGCGCCAGCAGCTTGCTAGAGGGAGGGCCCGGGGAGCTGTTTTTT
CASSLLEGGPGELFF
>TRBJ1-2|few|TRBV5-1|TRBD1
TGCGCCAGCAGCTTGATGGACGACAGGGGGCATGGCTACACCTTC
CASSLMDDRGHGYTF
>TRBJ2-2|once|TRBV28|.
TGTGCCAGTCATCTCAGGGACACCGGGGAGCTGTTTTTT
CASHLRDTGELFF